This T cell receptor (beta chain) comes out of a study of blood T cells in healthy people across ages. Trimming took off 2 bases at V and 3 bases at J, with 9 bases between the two ends. This CDR3 spans 14 amino acids. In germline, CDR1 is SGHRS, CDR2 YFSETQ. This clonotype was seen a few times. PCR was performed a second time for about 7 to 12 cycles using a sample-barcoded 5' primer and a J-beta primer mix. TCRdb ran MiXCR on the 5' RACE reads and lists one entry per CDR3 protein. Here the sample spans 1.5 million to 2 million distinct CDR3 sequences, approximately 40% being singletons. The sample comprised blood. The TCR sequence derives from a human donor in good health. The chain carries TRBV5-1 and TRBJ2-4; tentative D call: TRBD2 (6 bases). The CDR3 protein is CASSFGGGKNIQYF. CDR3 in DNA: TGCGCCAGCAGCTTCGGGGGAGGCAAAAACATTCAGTACTTC.